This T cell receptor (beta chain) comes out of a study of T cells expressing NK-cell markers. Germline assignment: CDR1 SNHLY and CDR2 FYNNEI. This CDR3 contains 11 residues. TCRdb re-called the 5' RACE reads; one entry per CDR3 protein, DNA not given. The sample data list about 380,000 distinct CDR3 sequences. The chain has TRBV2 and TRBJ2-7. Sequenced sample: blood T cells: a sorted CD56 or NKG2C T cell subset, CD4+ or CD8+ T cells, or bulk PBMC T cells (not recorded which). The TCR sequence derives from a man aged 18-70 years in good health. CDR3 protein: CAKNRLDEQYF.